The entry below gives a single TCR beta chain sequence along with its context. This table comes from immunoSEQ multiplex PCR, and its TCRdb copy is limited to in-frame clones, with some not included. Among 85,000 to 130,000 clones, more than 80% were seen once, and the ten largest hold roughly 1.6%. V was trimmed by 2 bases and J by 0 bases, leaving 13 bases between them. Germline loops: CDR1 SGHKS, CDR2 YYEKEE (reference sequence). The CDR3 contains 16 residues. This entry is derived from a study of T cell changes during pregnancy in multiple sclerosis. The origin of this receptor is a female donor with multiple sclerosis, enrolled in a pregnancy study. This chain joins TRBV5-5 and TRBJ2-3, with a weak D call TRBD1 (7 bases). The specimen comprised peripheral blood, sampled before pregnancy. In DNA, the CDR3 is TGTGCCAGCAGCTTCGCAGGGGGAGGAAGCACAGATACGCAGTATTTT. Residues: CASSFAGGGSTDTQYF. The variable domain in full, with the rest retrieved from reference TRBV5-5 and TRBJ2-3, is DAGVTQSPTHLIKTRGQQVTLRCSPISGHKSVSWYQQVLGQGPQFIFQYYEKEERGRGNFPDRFSARQFPNYSSELNVNALLLGDSALYLCASSFAGGGSTDTQYFGPGTRLTVL.